These 25 T cell receptor beta chains were all obtained from the same sample, sequenced in a study of blood T cell repertoires in COVID-19. Profiling relied on immunoSEQ multiplex PCR, and the TCRdb table lists in-frame clones only, not all of them. The sample has fewer than 250,000 clones, 70% to 90% seen once. The sequenced sample consisted of peripheral blood. Source of these receptors: a man aged 50 to 60 with COVID-19, enrolled during active disease.

The chain is built from TRBV24-1 and TRBJ1-2, with 8 positions matching TRBD1. The CDR3 loop spans 14 amino acids. With V trimmed by 4 bases and J by 8 bases, 8 bases remained unmatched. Germline V gene lookup returns CDR1 KGHDR and CDR2 SFDVKD. The CDR3 sequence is CATSETGALYGYTF. The CDR3 nucleotides are TGTGCCACCAGTGAGACAGGGGCCCTGTACGGCTACACCTTC.

The gene calls are TRBV30 and TRBJ1-1, with a tentative D call TRBD1 (5 bases). Germline lookup yields CDR1 GTSNPN and CDR2 SVGIG (reference sequence). This CDR3 spans 13 amino acids. V shed 4 bases and J shed 1 base, with 10 bases lying between them. The CDR3 nucleotides are TGTGCCTGGACCAAGACAGAGAACACTGAAGCTTTCTTT. Protein sequence: CAWTKTENTEAFF.

The V gene is TRBV9, the J gene TRBJ2-2, with TRBD2 matching over 11 bases. The CDR3 totals 17 residues. The germline V gene encodes CDR1 SGDLS and CDR2 YYNGEE. Trimming cost V 4 bases and J 1 base; bases outside gene matches: 6. CDR3 residues: CASSPQGTSGNTGELFF. CDR3 in DNA: TGTGCCAGCAGCCCCCAGGGGACTAGCGGGAACACCGGGGAGCTGTTTTTT. The whole variable domain, remainder taken from reference TRBV9 and TRBJ2-2, is DSGVTQTPKHLITATGQRVTLRCSPRSGDLSVYWYQQSLDQGLQFLIQYYNGEERAKGNILERFSAQQFPDLHSELNLSSLELGDSALYFCASSPQGTSGNTGELFFGEGSRLTVL.

This chain uses TRBV21-1 with TRBJ2-1; the table names TRBD2, a call not compared with the DNA. TRBV21-1 is reported as a pseudogene. CDR3 size: 17 residues. CDR3 amino acids: CASSFFPLAGKTDEQFF. In DNA, the CDR3 is TGTGCCAGCAGCTTCTTCCCACTAGCGGGAAAGACAGATGAGCAGTTCTTC.

This clone was observed once. The chain is built from TRBV12-3 or TRBV12-4 and TRBJ2-2; D is perhaps TRBD1 (5 bases). V lost 7 bases and J 4 bases, leaving 10 bases between the germline ends. This CDR3 contains 13 residues. The CDR3 coding sequence is TGTGCCAGCAACCCGACAGTCACCGGGGAGCTGTTTTTT. Its protein product is CASNPTVTGELFF.

The V and J genes are TRBV28 and TRBJ1-3, with a weak D call TRBD1 (5 bases). Trimming stripped 9 bases from V and 0 bases from J, with 12 bases between. In germline, CDR1 is MDHEN, CDR2 SYDVKM. The CDR3 contains 14 residues. CDR3: CASSGGGSGNTIYF. CDR3 bases: TGTGCCAGTTCGGGGGGGGGCTCTGGAAACACCATATATTTT.

This chain connects TRBV30 to TRBJ1-1; D is ambiguous. The CDR3 is made up of 13 amino acids. The V end was cut by 5 bases, the J end by 11 bases, with 21 bases between. CDR1 and CDR2 (germline): GTSNPN, SVGIG (reference sequence). The CDR3 DNA sequence: TGTGCCTGGGGGAGAGGCGGAGCCGGTCTGGCTTTCTTT. Translation gives CAWGRGGAGLAFF.

CDR3 nucleotide sequence: TGTGCCAGCAGCTTACAGGGGGGAATGAACACTGAAGCTTTCTTT. Protein product: CASSLQGGMNTEAFF. This sequence joins TRBV7-3 and TRBJ1-1; 7 bases are shared with TRBD1. The CDR3 loop spans 15 amino acids. Germline CDR1 and CDR2: SGHTA and FQGTGA. Trimming cost V 2 bases and J 0 bases; bases outside gene matches: 3.

The CDR3 sequence: CASSQVGSTGKFF. CDR3 in DNA: TGTGCCAGCAGCCAAGTTGGCAGTACCGGGAAATTCTTC. The chain joins TRBV3-1 (or the pseudogene TRBV3-2) to TRBJ2-1, with a weak D call TRBD2 (5 bases). The CDR3 has 13 residues. The germline V gene encodes CDR1 LGHDT and CDR2 YNNKEL (reference sequence). V lost 1 base to trimming and J lost 16 bases, with 17 bases between them.

This chain joins TRBV19 and TRBJ2-1; TRBD2 matches at 10 bases. CDR1 is LNHDA and CDR2 is SQIVND in the germline V gene (reference sequence). J was trimmed by 0 bases and V by 8 bases; bases with no gene match: 1. The CDR3 runs 14 residues. CDR3 DNA sequence: TGTGCCAGTGGGACTAGCGTCTCCTACAATGAGCAGTTCTTC. Translation: CASGTSVSYNEQFF. Variable domain in full (rest from reference TRBV19 and TRBJ2-1): DGGITQSPKYLFRKEGQNVTLSCEQNLNHDAMYWYRQDPGQGLRLIYYSQIVNDFQKGDIAEGYSVSREKKESFPLTVTSAQKNPTAFYLCASGTSVSYNEQFFGPGTRLTVL.

The chain carries TRBV30 and TRBJ1-6; D is ambiguous. The CDR3 length is 13 residues. Germline loops: CDR1 GTSNPN, CDR2 SVGIG (reference sequence). Trimming removed 1 base from V and 7 bases from J, with 8 bases in between. DNA for the CDR3: TGTGCCTGGAGTGGACTGATAAATTCACCCCTCCACTTT. The encoded protein is CAWSGLINSPLHF.

This clone was observed once. CDR3 amino acids: CASSELGGVRGYTF. The CDR3 region has the DNA TGTGCCAGCAGTGAACTTGGGGGGGTACGTGGCTACACCTTC. The gene calls are TRBV6-1 and TRBJ1-2; TRBD1 is a possible D gene (5 bases). In germline, CDR1 is MNHNS, CDR2 SASEGT. The CDR3 has 14 amino acids. V was trimmed by 2 bases and J by 7 bases, leaving 14 bases between them.

The rearrangement links TRBV6-5 to TRBJ1-2; D not resolved. V lost 0 bases, J lost 2 bases, and 13 bases lay in between. This CDR3 spans 16 amino acids. In germline, CDR1 is MNHEY, CDR2 SVGAGI. In nucleotides, the CDR3 is TGTGCCAGCAGTTACTCAGTGGTGGCGGGAAACTATGGCTACACCTTC. Translation gives CASSYSVVAGNYGYTF.

This clone was picked up many times. This sequence joins TRBV4-1 and TRBJ2-2; 8 bases agree with TRBD2. Unmatched junction bases numbered 8, after V lost 3 bases and J lost 5 bases. Germline CDR1 and CDR2: MGHRA and YSYEKL. The CDR3 extends over 16 amino acids. This CDR3 is CASSHSTSGRTGELFF. For the CDR3, the DNA is TGCGCCAGCAGCCACAGCACTAGCGGACGTACCGGGGAGCTGTTTTTT.

The V call is TRBV7-2, the J call TRBJ2-7; the match to TRBD2 covers 13 bases. The CDR3 spans 14 residues. The V gene end was trimmed by 5 bases and the J gene end by 7 bases; junction bases not matched to a gene: 5. Germline V gene sequence: CDR1 SGHTA, CDR2 FQGNSA. CDR3 residues: CASSLTSGGGEQYF. The CDR3 coding sequence is TGTGCCAGCAGCCTTACTAGCGGGGGGGGTGAGCAGTACTTC.

V gene TRBV19 combines with J gene TRBJ1-2; D unclear. Trimming took off 4 bases at V and 6 bases at J, with 18 bases between the two ends. The CDR3 contains 15 residues. The germline V gene has CDR1 LNHDA and CDR2 SQIVND (reference sequence). CDR3 DNA: TGTGCCAGTAGTAGAAACATAGGGAGGAACGATGGCTACACCTTC. Its translation is CASSRNIGRNDGYTF.

This clone appeared once. V gene TRBV7-8 combines with J gene TRBJ1-1; a weak D match, TRBD1 (5 bases). Trimming cost V 8 bases and J 4 bases, with 17 bases left between them. The CDR3 is 14 residues long. Per the germline V gene, CDR1 is SGHVS and CDR2 is FQNEAQ. The CDR3 loop reads CASAIGVGTTEAFF. In DNA, the CDR3 is TGTGCCAGCGCAATAGGGGTGGGTACCACTGAAGCTTTCTTT.

The chain recombines TRBV11-2 with TRBJ1-5; D is unclear. V lost 3 bases and J 0 bases, leaving 9 bases between the germline ends. This CDR3 is built from 15 residues. Per germline, CDR1 SGHAT and CDR2 FQNNGV. The CDR3 here is CASSFSSVSNQPQHF. The CDR3 bases are TGTGCCAGCAGCTTTTCATCAGTTAGCAATCAGCCCCAGCATTTT.

The rearrangement uses TRBV3-1 (or the pseudogene TRBV3-2) and TRBJ1-1; D call uncertain. The V gene's germline CDR1 is LGHDT and CDR2 YNNKEL (reference sequence). The CDR3 loop spans 15 amino acids. Trimming took off 0 bases at V and 2 bases at J, with 10 bases between the two ends. The CDR3 region has the DNA TGTGCCAGCAGCCAAGAACCGGGGAGTAACACTGAAGCTTTCTTT. This sequence encodes CASSQEPGSNTEAFF.

This clone was observed a single time. J is TRBJ1-5 and V is TRBV18, with D perhaps matching TRBD1 (6 bases). The CDR3 totals 15 residues. V lost 6 bases, J lost 3 bases, and 15 bases lay in between. Germline V gene lookup returns CDR1 KGHSH and CDR2 LQKENI. DNA for the CDR3: TGTGCCAGCTCCCTTTCAGGGGCCTCCAATCAGCCCCAGCATTTT. Translated: CASSLSGASNQPQHF.

This clone came up a few times. V gene TRBV6-1 combines with J gene TRBJ1-4; 7 bases are a match to TRBD1. Germline lookup yields CDR1 MNHNS and CDR2 SASEGT. The J segment lost 0 bases and the V segment lost 4 bases, leaving 8 bases of the junction unmatched. There are 17 residues in the CDR3. The CDR3 nucleotides read TGTGCCAGCAGTGGAACAGGGGAAACTGCAACTAATGAAAAACTGTTTTTT. This translates into CASSGTGETATNEKLFF.

The rearrangement uses TRBV5-1 and TRBJ2-5, with D perhaps TRBD2 (5 bases). This CDR3 is 15 amino acids long. Germline lookup yields CDR1 SGHRS and CDR2 YFSETQ. Trimming removed 0 bases at V and 5 bases at J, with 14 bases between. CDR3 region: CASSLANGWRETQYF. The DNA for the CDR3 is TGCGCCAGCAGCTTGGCCAACGGGTGGAGGGAGACCCAGTACTTC. Using reference TRBV5-1 and TRBJ2-5 for the parts outside the CDR3, the full variable domain is KAGVTQTPRYLIKTRGQQVTLSCSPISGHRSVSWYQQTPGQGLQFLFEYFSETQRNKGNFPGRFSGRQFSNSRSEMNVSTLELGDSALYLCASSLANGWRETQYFGPGTRLLVL.

The chain recombines TRBV11-2 with TRBJ2-1; perhaps TRBD2 as D (6 bases). The CDR3 consists of 14 residues. The germline CDR1 and CDR2 sequences are SGHAT and FQNNGV. The ends were cut back, 1 base at V and 9 bases at J, with 13 bases in the middle. CDR3 loop: CASSLALANGEQFF. The CDR3, as DNA: TGTGCCAGCAGCTTAGCACTAGCCAACGGTGAGCAGTTCTTC.

The chain combines TRBV13 with TRBJ2-7, with D hard to call. The germline gives CDR1 PRHDT, CDR2 FYEKMQ (reference sequence). The CDR3 has 12 residues. With 1 base removed from V and 4 bases from J, the gap between germline ends came to 5 bases. Here the CDR3 DNA reads TGTGCCAGCAGCTTAGCCGGGTACGAGCAGTACTTC. Amino acid sequence: CASSLAGYEQYF.

CDR3 bases: TGTGCCAGCAGGGCCAGGGGCGAGCAGTACTTC. This gives the protein CASRARGEQYF. This chain uses TRBV12-3 or TRBV12-4 with TRBJ2-7; D is possibly TRBD1 (6 bases). CDR3 length equals 11 residues. V was trimmed by 6 bases and J by 6 bases, leaving 9 bases between them.